This T cell receptor (beta chain) was profiled in a study of T cell repertoires in cytomegalovirus infection. Study as a whole: The study used recently identified HLA-C-restricted and well-studied HLA-B-restricted CMV epitopes.

TCRdb called the reads again in MiXCR, with one record for every CDR3 protein. The sample has some 590,000 distinct CDR3 sequences, 40% seen once; the top ten hold 48%. As concerns this clonotype: What it recognizes is unknown.

Findings and caveats of the study: HLA-C-restricted CMV-specific TCR beta clonotypes were dominant in the ex vivo response.

The CDR3 has 16 residues. Germline CDR1 reads DFQATT; CDR2 reads SNEGSKA (reference sequence). Losses at the gene ends were 0 bases for V and 4 bases for J; bases not matched to a gene: 8. The origin of this receptor is a human donor in good health (CMV status not recorded). Some clones in this sample may be carry-over from other donors' samples. This sample comprised cultured PBMCs, obtained from culture after CMV antigen stimulation. The chain couples TRBV20-1 to TRBJ2-2; 7 bases fit TRBD1. The CDR3 loop is CSARDVRQGITGELFF. CDR3 sequence (DNA): TGCAGTGCTAGAGATGTACGACAGGGTATCACCGGGGAGCTGTTTTTT.